A selection of T cell receptor beta chains follows, all from one sample in a study of T cell repertoires in cytomegalovirus infection. One entry per CDR3 protein results from TCRdb running MiXCR on the reads. The sample holds about 360,000 distinct CDR3 sequences; roughly 18% are singletons and the top ten take 7.5% to 9.5%. Sequencing used PBMCs. The receptors derive from a human donor in good health (CMV status not recorded). Some clones in this sample may be carry-over from other donors' samples. Both conserved end residues are part of each CDR3. D genes are given only for firm matches. Size is stated for part of the rows, as once, few or many counts, or as a class when the clone is expanded.

D: TRBD1
V: TRBV2
J: TRBJ1-2
size: few
DNA: TGTGCCAGCAGTGGCCAGGGGGAGACTAACTATGGCTACACCTTC
CDR3: CASSGQGETNYGYTF

D: TRBD1
V: TRBV6-2/TRBV6-3
J: TRBJ1-1
size: NA
DNA: TGTGCCAGCAAAAGACAGGGACTGAACACTGAAGCTTTCTTT
CDR3: CASKRQGLNTEAFF

D: TRBD1
V: TRBV20-1
J: TRBJ1-6
size: few
DNA: TGCAGTGCTAGAGTCTACGGACAGGGCGATTCACCCCTCCACTTT
CDR3: CSARVYGQGDSPLHF

D: TRBD1
V: TRBV6-2/TRBV6-3
J: TRBJ2-1
size: many
DNA: TGTGCCAGCAGACACGCATCCGGGACAGGTCCTGGGAGTCATGAGCAGTTCTTC
CDR3: CASRHASGTGPGSHEQFF

D: NA
V: TRBV12-3/TRBV12-4
J: TRBJ2-3
size: NA
DNA: TGTGCCAGCGGCGTAGGGATATCCAATACGCAGTATTTT
CDR3: CASGVGISNTQYF

D: NA
V: TRBV6-2/TRBV6-3
J: TRBJ1-1
size: NA
DNA: TGTGCCAGCAGTTACTCGCGGCTCACTGAAGCTTTCTTT
CDR3: CASSYSRLTEAFF

D: TRBD1
V: TRBV7-2
J: TRBJ2-1
size: NA
DNA: TGTGCCAGCAGCTTAGGACAGGGATATTACAATGAGCAGTTCTTC
CDR3: CASSLGQGYYNEQFF

D: NA
V: TRBV7-2
J: TRBJ2-1
size: NA
DNA: TGTGCCAGCAGCTTATTCCGGGGTGAGCAGTTCTTC
CDR3: CASSLFRGEQFF

D: TRBD1
V: TRBV7-2
J: TRBJ2-5
size: many
DNA: TGTGCCAGCAGCTGGGGACAGGGTGAGACCCAGTACTTC
CDR3: CASSWGQGETQYF

D: NA
V: TRBV2
J: TRBJ2-3
size: few
DNA: TGTGCCAGCAGTGAAATGCGGGGCGAAGATACGCAGTATTTT
CDR3: CASSEMRGEDTQYF

D: TRBD1
V: TRBV6-1
J: TRBJ1-5
size: NA
DNA: TGTGACTTCTTTGTTCAGGGGGTTTTTAGGAATCAGCCCCAGCATTTT
CDR3: CDFFVQGVFRNQPQHF

D: NA
V: TRBV19
J: TRBJ2-7
size: many
DNA: TGTGCCAGTAGTATTTCGACACGGCAGTACTTC
CDR3: CASSISTRQYF

D: TRBD2
V: TRBV7-8
J: TRBJ2-1
size: many
DNA: TGTGCCAGCAGCCGCTCGGGACTAGCGGGAGAAGAGCAGTTCTTC
CDR3: CASSRSGLAGEEQFF

D: NA
V: TRBV19
J: TRBJ1-5
size: many
DNA: TGTGCCAGTAGTATAGTGACCGCTCGGAGCAATCAGCCCCAGCATTTT
CDR3: CASSIVTARSNQPQHF

D: NA
V: TRBV4-3
J: TRBJ2-7
size: few
DNA: TGCGCCAGCAGCCTCGCGAGGCAGGGGCTCTACGAGCAGTACTTC
CDR3: CASSLARQGLYEQYF

D: TRBD2
V: TRBV20-1
J: TRBJ2-1
size: NA
DNA: TGCAGTGCTCCTGGACTAGCGGGGGGCTACAATGAGCAGTTCTTC
CDR3: CSAPGLAGGYNEQFF

D: NA
V: TRBV19
J: TRBJ1-1
size: NA
DNA: TGTGCCAGTAGTATAGTGGGCGGAGAAGCTTTCTTT
CDR3: CASSIVGGEAFF

D: NA
V: TRBV15
J: TRBJ2-7
size: few
DNA: TGTGCCACCAGCCACCGGGACTCCAACGAGCAGTACTTC
CDR3: CATSHRDSNEQYF

D: NA
V: TRBV4-2
J: TRBJ2-5
size: NA
DNA: TGTGCCAGCAGCCAGAAGGAGGGACAAGAGACCCAGTACTTC
CDR3: CASSQKEGQETQYF

D: NA
V: TRBV10-3
J: TRBJ2-5
size: many
DNA: TGTGCCATCAGCCGTCTCGGCGGAGAGACCCAGTACTTC
CDR3: CAISRLGGETQYF

D: TRBD1
V: TRBV20-1
J: TRBJ1-5
size: few
DNA: TGCAGTGCTAGGGACAGGGTCGGGAGCTATAGCAATCAGCCCCAGCATTTT
CDR3: CSARDRVGSYSNQPQHF

D: TRBD1
V: TRBV27
J: TRBJ2-7
size: NA
DNA: TGTGCCAGCAGTTCGGGACAGGAACAGTACTTC
CDR3: CASSSGQEQYF

D: NA
V: TRBV12-3/TRBV12-4
J: TRBJ2-1
size: many
DNA: TGTGCCAGCACCCCACGGCCCAGAACGGATGAGCAGTTCTTC
CDR3: CASTPRPRTDEQFF

D: TRBD2
V: TRBV5-6
J: TRBJ2-5
size: few
DNA: TGTGCCAGCAGCTTTAAGGTGGGGGAGGGAAGAAGAGAGACCCAGTACTTC
CDR3: CASSFKVGEGRRETQYF

D: NA
V: TRBV12-3/TRBV12-4
J: TRBJ1-5
size: NA
DNA: TGTGCCAGCACCATGATCCCCTTCAATCAGCCCCAGCATTTT
CDR3: CASTMIPFNQPQHF

D: NA
V: TRBV6-2/TRBV6-3
J: TRBJ1-2
size: NA
DNA: TGTGCCAACAGTCCCAGGACCCCCTCCGGCTACACCTTC
CDR3: CANSPRTPSGYTF

D: NA
V: TRBV12-5
J: TRBJ2-2
size: few
DNA: TGTGCTAGTGCTTTCTCAACCCCACGGTCCACCGGGGAGCTGTTTTTT
CDR3: CASAFSTPRSTGELFF

D: NA
V: TRBV19
J: TRBJ2-3
size: NA
DNA: TGTGCCAGTAGTATTGGGCTAGTACCCAAAACAGATACGCAGTATTTT
CDR3: CASSIGLVPKTDTQYF

D: NA
V: TRBV18
J: TRBJ2-3
size: NA
DNA: TGTGCCAGCTCATTCACGAGGGGAGATACGCAGTATTTT
CDR3: CASSFTRGDTQYF

D: NA
V: TRBV20-1
J: TRBJ2-7
size: few
DNA: TGCAGTGCTAGCATAAGCGGTACCTACGAGCAGTACTTC
CDR3: CSASISGTYEQYF

D: NA
V: TRBV20-1
J: TRBJ1-3
size: NA
DNA: TGCAGTGCTAGAGATCTCCAGGGCGAAAGCTCTGGAAACACCATATATTTT
CDR3: CSARDLQGESSGNTIYF

D: NA
V: TRBV7-8
J: TRBJ1-4
size: NA
DNA: TGTGCCACGAGGGGGGCAACTAATGAAAAACTGTTTTTT
CDR3: CATRGATNEKLFF

D: NA
V: TRBV7-9
J: TRBJ1-1
size: many
DNA: TGTGCCAGCAGCCCCCCGGGCAACACTGAAGCTTTCTTT
CDR3: CASSPPGNTEAFF

D: NA
V: TRBV12-3/TRBV12-4
J: TRBJ2-7
size: many
DNA: TGTGCCAGCAGCCGCCGGGACGGATCATACGAGCAGTACTTC
CDR3: CASSRRDGSYEQYF

D: NA
V: TRBV20-1
J: TRBJ1-2
size: few
DNA: TGCAGTGCTAGAGACCGACCTACTTCTAGCTATGGCTACACCTTC
CDR3: CSARDRPTSSYGYTF

D: TRBD1
V: TRBV6-1
J: TRBJ1-5
size: few
DNA: TGTGCCAGCAGGACAGGGAACAATCAGCCCCAGCATTTT
CDR3: CASRTGNNQPQHF

D: NA
V: TRBV7-2
J: TRBJ2-3
size: many
DNA: TGTGCCAGCAGCTTAGGTTGGGTCTCGAGTGCAGATACGCAGTATTTT
CDR3: CASSLGWVSSADTQYF

D: TRBD1
V: TRBV6-2/TRBV6-3
J: TRBJ2-7
size: NA
DNA: TGTGCCAGCAGTCCGACAGGGGACCACGAGCAGTACTTC
CDR3: CASSPTGDHEQYF

D: NA
V: TRBV11-2
J: TRBJ1-4
size: many
DNA: TGTGCCAGCACCTGGACAGCAACTAATGAAAAACTGTTTTTT
CDR3: CASTWTATNEKLFF

D: TRBD2
V: TRBV7-6
J: TRBJ2-2
size: few
DNA: TGTGCCAGCAGCTTAGAGCGGGAAGGGACCGGGGAGCTGTTTTTT
CDR3: CASSLEREGTGELFF

D: NA
V: TRBV10-3
J: TRBJ1-2
size: NA
DNA: TGTGCCATCAGGACCCGTACGTTTGGCTATGGCTACACCTTC
CDR3: CAIRTRTFGYGYTF

D: NA
V: TRBV7-2
J: TRBJ1-1
size: few
DNA: TGTGCCAGCAGCTTAGCCAGGCGGAAAGGGCAAGAAGCTTTCTTT
CDR3: CASSLARRKGQEAFF

D: TRBD2
V: TRBV12-5
J: TRBJ2-5
size: many
DNA: TGTGCTAGTGGTTTGACGGGTCCGACTAGCGGGAGATGGCGGGAAGAGACCCAGTACTTC
CDR3: CASGLTGPTSGRWREETQYF

D: NA
V: TRBV10-3
J: TRBJ2-7
size: NA
DNA: TGTGCCATCAGTGAGTCGGGGGCTTCCTACGAGCAGTACTTC
CDR3: CAISESGASYEQYF

D: NA
V: TRBV6-2/TRBV6-3
J: TRBJ2-1
size: few
DNA: TGTGCCAGCAGTTACTCGAGTAGGACGGGCAGTAAGTTCTTC
CDR3: CASSYSSRTGSKFF

D: TRBD2
V: TRBV29-1
J: TRBJ2-1
size: few
DNA: TGCAGCGTTGAAGTCTGGACTAGGAGGTTCTTC
CDR3: CSVEVWTRRFF

D: TRBD2
V: TRBV7-2
J: TRBJ2-1
size: many
DNA: TGTGCCAGCAGTCGACTAGCCTCCTACAATGAGCAGTTCTTC
CDR3: CASSRLASYNEQFF

D: TRBD2
V: TRBV7-9
J: TRBJ2-5
size: NA
DNA: TGTGCCAGCAGCTCAAGACTAGCGGGAGGCGGAGAGACCCAGTACTTC
CDR3: CASSSRLAGGGETQYF

D: TRBD1
V: TRBV5-4
J: TRBJ2-3
size: few
DNA: TGTGCCAGCAGCTTGGCTTGGGACAGGGGCACAGATACGCAGTATTTT
CDR3: CASSLAWDRGTDTQYF

D: NA
V: TRBV12-3/TRBV12-4
J: TRBJ2-5
size: many
DNA: TGTGCCAGCAGATTCTACGGTTACCAAGAGACCCAGTACTTC
CDR3: CASRFYGYQETQYF

D: TRBD2
V: TRBV20-1
J: TRBJ2-5
size: NA
DNA: TGCAGTGCACACGGACTAGACCAAGAGACCCAGTACTTC
CDR3: CSAHGLDQETQYF

D: NA
V: TRBV19
J: TRBJ2-1
size: few
DNA: TGTGCCAGTACCCCCAGCGGCGGGAACTCCTACAATGAGCAGTTCTTC
CDR3: CASTPSGGNSYNEQFF

D: NA
V: TRBV7-2
J: TRBJ2-2
size: NA
DNA: TGTGCCAGCAGCCAGGGAGCGAGCACCGGGGAGCTGTTTTTT
CDR3: CASSQGASTGELFF

D: NA
V: TRBV29-1
J: TRBJ1-3
size: NA
DNA: TGCAGCGTCTCGGGACGACTCTCTGGAAACACCATATATTTT
CDR3: CSVSGRLSGNTIYF

D: NA
V: TRBV30
J: TRBJ2-1
size: NA
DNA: TGTGCCTGGGGGGGCAGAACCGACAATGAGCAGTTCTTC
CDR3: CAWGGRTDNEQFF

D: TRBD1
V: TRBV18
J: TRBJ2-1
size: NA
DNA: TGTGCCAGCGCTTCCGGGACAGGGTCCTACAATGAGCAGTTCTTC
CDR3: CASASGTGSYNEQFF

D: TRBD1
V: TRBV5-1
J: TRBJ2-3
size: few
DNA: TGCGCCAGCAGCTCGGACAGGGGTTCAGATACGCAGTATTTT
CDR3: CASSSDRGSDTQYF

D: NA
V: TRBV6-6
J: TRBJ1-6
size: NA
DNA: TGTGCCAGCAGTTACGCGTGGACGCGGGATTCACCCCTCCCCTTT
CDR3: CASSYAWTRDSPLPF

D: NA
V: TRBV3-1
J: TRBJ1-1
size: few
DNA: TGTGCCAGCAGCCCCATGGGGGGCAGGAACACTGAAGCTTTCTTT
CDR3: CASSPMGGRNTEAFF

D: TRBD1
V: TRBV7-6
J: TRBJ1-6
size: NA
DNA: TGTGCCAGCGGCGCCCGGGACAGAAAAGGTTCACCCCTCCACTTT
CDR3: CASGARDRKGSPLHF